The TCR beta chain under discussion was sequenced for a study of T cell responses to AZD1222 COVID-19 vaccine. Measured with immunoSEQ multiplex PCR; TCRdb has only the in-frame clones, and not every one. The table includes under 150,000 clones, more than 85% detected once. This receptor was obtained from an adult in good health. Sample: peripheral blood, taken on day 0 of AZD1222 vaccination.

The CDR3 sequence: CASSRERTIEQFF. The CDR3 bases are TGTGCCAGCAGCCGCGAACGGACTATAGAGCAGTTCTTC. The J gene is TRBJ2-1, the V gene TRBV3-1 (or the pseudogene TRBV3-2), with D tentatively TRBD2 (6 bases). Trimming removed 4 bases from V and 10 bases from J, with 14 bases in between. Germline CDR1 and CDR2: LGHDT and YNNKEL (reference sequence). This CDR3 comprises 13 residues.